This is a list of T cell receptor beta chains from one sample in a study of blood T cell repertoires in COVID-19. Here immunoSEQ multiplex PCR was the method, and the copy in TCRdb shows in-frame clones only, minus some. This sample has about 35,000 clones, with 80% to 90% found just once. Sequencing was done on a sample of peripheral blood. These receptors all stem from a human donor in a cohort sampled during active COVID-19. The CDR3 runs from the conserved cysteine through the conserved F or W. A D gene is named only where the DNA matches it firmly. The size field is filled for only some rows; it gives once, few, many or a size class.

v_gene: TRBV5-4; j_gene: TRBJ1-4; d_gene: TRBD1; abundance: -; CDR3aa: CASSGAGTGGEKLFF; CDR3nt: TGTGCCAGCAGCGGAGCAGGGACAGGTGGTGAAAAACTGTTTTTT
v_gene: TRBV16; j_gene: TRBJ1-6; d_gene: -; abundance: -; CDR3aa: CASSQSGGSLHF; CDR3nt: TGTGCCAGCAGCCAATCTGGGGGGTCCCTCCACTTT
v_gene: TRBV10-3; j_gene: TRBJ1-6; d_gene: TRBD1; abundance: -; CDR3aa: CAISGGPDRGSPLHF; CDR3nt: TGTGCCATCAGTGGGGGCCCGGACAGGGGTTCACCCCTCCACTTT
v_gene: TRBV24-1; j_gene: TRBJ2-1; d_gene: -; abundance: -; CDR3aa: CATSDYTGFYEQFF; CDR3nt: TGTGCCACCAGTGACTATACAGGTTTCTATGAGCAGTTCTTC
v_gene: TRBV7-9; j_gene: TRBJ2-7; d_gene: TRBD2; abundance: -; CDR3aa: CASSTPSGGSSYEQYF; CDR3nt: TGTGCCAGCAGCACCCCTAGCGGGGGGAGCTCCTACGAGCAGTACTTC
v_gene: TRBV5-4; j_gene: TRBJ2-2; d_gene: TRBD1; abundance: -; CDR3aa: CASSLGTANTGELFF; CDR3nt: TGTGCCAGCAGCTTAGGGACAGCGAACACCGGGGAGCTGTTTTTT
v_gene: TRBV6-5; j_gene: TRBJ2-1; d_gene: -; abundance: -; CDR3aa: CASSSADRQFDEQFF; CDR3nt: TGTGCCAGCAGTTCCGCAGACAGGCAATTCGATGAGCAGTTCTTC
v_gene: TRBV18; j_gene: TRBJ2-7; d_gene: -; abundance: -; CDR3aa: CASSRGETYEQYF; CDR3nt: TGTGCCAGCTCACGCGGGGAGACCTACGAGCAGTACTTC
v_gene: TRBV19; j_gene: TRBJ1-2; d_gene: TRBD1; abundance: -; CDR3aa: CASSTLGQGLYGYTF; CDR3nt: TGTGCCAGTAGTACCCTAGGACAGGGGCTCTATGGCTACACCTTC
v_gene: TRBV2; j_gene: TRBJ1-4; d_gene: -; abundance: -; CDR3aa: CASSRDTGFYATNEKLFF; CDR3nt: TGTGCCAGCAGTCGGGACACGGGATTCTATGCAACTAATGAAAAACTGTTTTTT
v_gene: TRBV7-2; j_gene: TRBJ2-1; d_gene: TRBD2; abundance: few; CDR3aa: CASSSRTSGGRYEQFF; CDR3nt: TGTGCCAGCAGCTCCCGGACTAGCGGGGGGCGGTATGAGCAGTTCTTC
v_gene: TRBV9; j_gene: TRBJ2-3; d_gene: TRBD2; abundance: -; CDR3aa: CASSGSSGGATDTQYF; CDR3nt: TGTGCCAGCAGCGGTTCCAGCGGGGGGGCCACAGATACGCAGTATTTT
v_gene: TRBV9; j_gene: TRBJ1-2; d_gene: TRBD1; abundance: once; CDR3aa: CASSARDSNYGYTF; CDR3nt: TGTGCCAGCAGCGCAAGGGACAGTAACTATGGCTACACCTTC
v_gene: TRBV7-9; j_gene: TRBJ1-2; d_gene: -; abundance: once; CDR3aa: CASSSGGYGYGYTF; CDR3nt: TGTGCCAGCAGCTCTGGGGGGTACGGCTATGGCTACACCTTC
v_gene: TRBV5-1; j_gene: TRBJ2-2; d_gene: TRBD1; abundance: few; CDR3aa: CASSLTGGSGELFF; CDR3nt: TGCGCCAGCAGCTTGACAGGGGGTAGCGGGGAGCTGTTTTTT
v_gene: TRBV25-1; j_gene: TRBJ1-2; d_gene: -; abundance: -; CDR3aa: CASSDQFLRGYTF; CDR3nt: TGTGCCAGCAGTGATCAGTTCTTACGAGGCTACACCTTC
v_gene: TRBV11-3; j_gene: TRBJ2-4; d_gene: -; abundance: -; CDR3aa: CASSRQNIQYF; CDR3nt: TGTGCCAGCAGCCGTCAAAACATTCAGTACTTC
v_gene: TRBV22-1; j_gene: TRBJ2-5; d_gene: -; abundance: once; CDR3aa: CPGSDRETQYF; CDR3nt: TGTCCTGGGAGCGACAGAGAGACCCAGTACTTC
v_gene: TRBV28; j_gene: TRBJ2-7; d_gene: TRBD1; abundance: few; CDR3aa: CASNPGQAYEQYF; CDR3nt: TGTGCCAGCAATCCGGGACAGGCCTACGAGCAGTACTTC
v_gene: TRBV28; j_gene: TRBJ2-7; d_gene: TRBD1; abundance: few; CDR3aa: CASTPSVGAGGYEQYF; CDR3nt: TGTGCCAGCACCCCTTCCGTGGGGGCAGGGGGCTACGAGCAGTACTTC
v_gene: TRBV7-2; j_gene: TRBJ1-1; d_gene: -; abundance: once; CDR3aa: CASSLAAGVGTEAFF; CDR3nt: TGTGCCAGCAGCTTAGCTGCGGGCGTGGGTACTGAAGCTTTCTTT
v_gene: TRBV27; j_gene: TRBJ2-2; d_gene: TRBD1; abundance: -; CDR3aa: CASRPAGTANTGELFF; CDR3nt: TGTGCCAGCAGACCCGCCGGGACAGCGAACACCGGGGAGCTGTTTTTT
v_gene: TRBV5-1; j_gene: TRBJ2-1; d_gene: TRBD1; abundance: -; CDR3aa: CASSLGTEYNEQFF; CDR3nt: TGCGCCAGCAGCTTAGGGACAGAATACAATGAGCAGTTCTTC
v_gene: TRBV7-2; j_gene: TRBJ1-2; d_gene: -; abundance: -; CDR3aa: CASRKPGSRVGYTF; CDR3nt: TGTGCCAGCAGAAAACCCGGGAGCAGGGTCGGCTACACCTTC
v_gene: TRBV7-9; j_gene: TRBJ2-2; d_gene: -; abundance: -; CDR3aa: CASRIQFANTGELFF; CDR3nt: TGTGCCAGCAGGATACAGTTCGCGAACACCGGGGAGCTGTTTTTT
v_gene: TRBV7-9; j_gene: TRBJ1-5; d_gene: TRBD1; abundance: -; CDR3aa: CASSLGGQVNQPQHF; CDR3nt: TGTGCCAGCAGCTTAGGTGGACAGGTCAATCAGCCCCAGCATTTT
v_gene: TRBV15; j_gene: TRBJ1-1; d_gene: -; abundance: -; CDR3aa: CATSRAVGARTEAFF; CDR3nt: TGTGCCACCAGCAGAGCGGTGGGGGCGCGAACTGAAGCTTTCTTT
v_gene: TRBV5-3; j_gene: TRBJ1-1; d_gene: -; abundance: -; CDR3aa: CARNNGRGSSGNTEAFF; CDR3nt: TGTGCCAGGAACAACGGACGAGGGAGCAGCGGGAACACTGAAGCTTTCTTT
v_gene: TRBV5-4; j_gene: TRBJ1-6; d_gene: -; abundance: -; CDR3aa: CASSLQQDNSPLHF; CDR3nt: TGTGCCAGCAGCTTGCAACAGGATAATTCACCCCTCCACTTT
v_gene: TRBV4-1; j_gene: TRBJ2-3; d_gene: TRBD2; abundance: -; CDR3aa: CASSPRGVAGITDTQYF; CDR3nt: TGCGCCAGCAGCCCAAGGGGAGTAGCGGGAATCACAGATACGCAGTATTTT
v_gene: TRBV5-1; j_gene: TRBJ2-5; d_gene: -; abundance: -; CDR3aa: CASSLRGETQYF; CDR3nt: TGCGCCAGCAGCTTGCGAGGAGAGACCCAGTACTTC
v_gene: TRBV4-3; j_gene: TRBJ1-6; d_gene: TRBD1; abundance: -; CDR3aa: CASSQDVGGASPLHF; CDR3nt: TGCGCCAGCAGCCAAGATGTAGGGGGCGCCTCACCCCTCCACTTT
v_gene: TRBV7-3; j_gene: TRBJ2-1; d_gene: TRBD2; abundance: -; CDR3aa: CASSFGLESYNEQFF; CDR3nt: TGTGCCAGCAGCTTCGGACTAGAAAGCTACAATGAGCAGTTCTTC
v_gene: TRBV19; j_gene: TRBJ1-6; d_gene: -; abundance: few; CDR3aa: CASKTPGQGPNSPLHF; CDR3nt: TGTGCCAGTAAGACACCGGGGCAGGGGCCGAATTCACCCCTCCACTTT
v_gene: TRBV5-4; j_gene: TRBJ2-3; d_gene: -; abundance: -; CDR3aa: CASSLVQGTDTQYF; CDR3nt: TGTGCCAGCAGCTTGGTGCAGGGTACAGATACGCAGTATTTT
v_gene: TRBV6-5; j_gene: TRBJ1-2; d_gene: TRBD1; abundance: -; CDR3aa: CASSTRQGWTGYTF; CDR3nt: TGTGCCAGCAGTACCAGACAGGGTTGGACCGGCTACACCTTC
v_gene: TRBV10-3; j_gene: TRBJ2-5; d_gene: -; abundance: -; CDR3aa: CAISSEETQYF; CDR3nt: TGTGCCATCAGCAGTGAAGAGACCCAGTACTTC
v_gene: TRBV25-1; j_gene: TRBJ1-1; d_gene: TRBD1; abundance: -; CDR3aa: CASSRTDRGNTEAFF; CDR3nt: TGTGCCAGCAGTAGAACAGACAGGGGGAACACTGAAGCTTTCTTT
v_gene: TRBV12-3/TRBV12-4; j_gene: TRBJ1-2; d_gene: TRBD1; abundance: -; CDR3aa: CASSLGQGQDYTF; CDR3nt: TGTGCCAGCAGTTTAGGACAGGGACAGGACTACACCTTC
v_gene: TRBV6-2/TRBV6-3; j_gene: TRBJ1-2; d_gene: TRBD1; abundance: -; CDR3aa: CASSNRWTGDGYTF; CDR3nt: TGTGCCAGCAGTAACCGATGGACAGGGGATGGCTACACCTTC
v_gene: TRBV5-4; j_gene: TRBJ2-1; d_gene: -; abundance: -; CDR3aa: CASSGDINSYNEQFF; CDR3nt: TGTGCCAGCAGCGGCGACATTAACTCGTACAATGAGCAGTTCTTC
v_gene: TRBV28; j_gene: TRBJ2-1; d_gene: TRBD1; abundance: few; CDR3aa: CASASGGSYNEQFF; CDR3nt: TGTGCCAGCGCTTCAGGGGGCTCCTACAATGAGCAGTTCTTC
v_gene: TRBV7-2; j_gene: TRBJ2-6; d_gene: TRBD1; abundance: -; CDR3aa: CASSMTGSGANVLTF; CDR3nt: TGTGCCAGCAGCATGACAGGGAGTGGGGCCAACGTCCTGACTTTC
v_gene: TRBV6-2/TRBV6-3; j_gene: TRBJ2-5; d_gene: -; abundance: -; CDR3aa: CASSTPGVAKTQYF; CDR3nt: TGTGCCAGCAGTACCCCGGGAGTCGCAAAGACCCAGTACTTC
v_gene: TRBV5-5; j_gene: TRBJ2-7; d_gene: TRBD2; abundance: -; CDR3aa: CASSVPGTSGGQFYEQYF; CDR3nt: TGTGCCAGCAGCGTCCCGGGGACTAGCGGGGGGCAATTTTACGAGCAGTACTTC
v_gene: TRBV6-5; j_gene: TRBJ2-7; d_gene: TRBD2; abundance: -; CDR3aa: CASSLAGEKYEQYF; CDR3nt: TGTGCCAGCAGTCTAGCGGGGGAGAAATACGAGCAGTACTTC
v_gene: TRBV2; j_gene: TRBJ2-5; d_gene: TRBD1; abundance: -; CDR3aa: CASRGTGQETQYF; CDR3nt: TGTGCCAGCAGGGGGACAGGTCAAGAGACCCAGTACTTC
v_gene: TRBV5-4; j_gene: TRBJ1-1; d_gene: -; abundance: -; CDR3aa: CASSFPQGNTEAFF; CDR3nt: TGTGCCAGCAGCTTCCCACAGGGGAACACTGAAGCTTTCTTT
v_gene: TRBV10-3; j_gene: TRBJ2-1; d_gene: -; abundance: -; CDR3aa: CAISGSGDEQFF; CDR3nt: TGTGCCATCAGTGGTTCGGGGGATGAGCAGTTCTTC
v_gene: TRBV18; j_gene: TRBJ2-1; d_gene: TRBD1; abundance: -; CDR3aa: CASSPRQGGYNEQFF; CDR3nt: TGTGCCAGCTCACCCAGACAGGGGGGCTACAATGAGCAGTTCTTC
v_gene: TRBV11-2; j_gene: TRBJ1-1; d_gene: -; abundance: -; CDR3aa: CASSVGRNTEAFF; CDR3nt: TGTGCCAGCAGCGTGGGGAGGAACACTGAAGCTTTCTTT
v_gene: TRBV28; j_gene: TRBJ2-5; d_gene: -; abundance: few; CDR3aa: CASAGGKETQYF; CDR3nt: TGTGCCAGCGCTGGGGGGAAGGAGACCCAGTACTTC
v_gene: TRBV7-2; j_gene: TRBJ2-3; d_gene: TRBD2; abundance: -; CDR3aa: CASSRGGAMSDTQYF; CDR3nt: TGTGCCAGCAGTCGGGGGGGGGCGATGTCAGATACGCAGTATTTT
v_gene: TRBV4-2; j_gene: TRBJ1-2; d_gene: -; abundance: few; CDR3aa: CASSQDTRGGYTF; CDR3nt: TGTGCCAGCAGCCAAGACACTAGAGGCGGCTACACCTTC